This entry lists 5 T cell receptor beta chains sequenced from one sample in a study of blood T cell repertoires in COVID-19. The table came from immunoSEQ multiplex PCR; TCRdb's copy has only in-frame clones and leaves some out. Of about 130,000 clones detected, about 80% appear once; the ten largest clones hold over 2.5%. Sequenced: peripheral blood. These receptors were collected from a woman aged 80 or over with acute or convalescent COVID-19.

The chain is built from TRBV2 and TRBJ1-5; 7 bases are a match to TRBD1. J lost 3 bases, V lost 5 bases, and 4 bases had no gene match. The CDR3 spans 14 residues. Germline V gene data show CDR1 as SNHLY and CDR2 as FYNNEI. The CDR3, as DNA: TGTGCCAGCAGTTTACAGGGGAACAATCAGCCCCAGCATTTT. Residues: CASSLQGNNQPQHF.

The CDR3, as DNA: TGTGCCAGCAGAAAACAGGGAAGGTTTCCCATGAACACTGAAGCTTTCTTT. Translated, it gives CASRKQGRFPMNTEAFF. V gene TRBV2 combines with J gene TRBJ1-1, with D possibly matching TRBD1 (6 bases). Trimming pared 6 bases from V and 0 bases from J, leaving 20 bases between. Germline CDR1 and CDR2: SNHLY and FYNNEI. The CDR3 is 17 amino acids. Full variable domain (rest looked up from reference TRBV2 and TRBJ1-1): EPEVTQTPSHQVTQMGQEVILRCVPISNHLYFYWYRQILGQKVEFLVSFYNNEISEKSEIFDDQFSVERPDGSNFTLKIRSTKLEDSAMYFCASRKQGRFPMNTEAFFGQGTRLTVV.

The chain combines TRBV10-3 with TRBJ1-3; D gene uncertain. V was trimmed by 11 bases and J by 0 bases, leaving 11 bases between them. Germline lookup yields CDR1 ENHRY and CDR2 SYGVKD. CDR3 length: 13 residues. This CDR3 is CALAAGSGNTIYF. CDR3 nucleotide sequence: TGTGCCCTAGCCGCCGGCTCTGGAAACACCATATATTTT.

Regarding this clone: Compared with germline, one end of the junction differs, possibly owing to a read error. The chain links TRBV18 to TRBJ1-6; TRBD1 matches at 9 bases. CDR3 size: 16 residues. In germline, CDR1 is KGHSH, CDR2 LQKENI. The CDR3 sequence: CASSPQGAAYNSPLHF. The DNA for the CDR3 is TGTGCCAGCTCGCCACAGGGGGCGGCCTATAATTCACCCCTCCACTTT.

The CDR3 spells CASGQSSSGNTIYF. Here the CDR3 DNA reads TGTGCCAGTGGACAGTCCTCCTCTGGAAACACCATATATTTT. The genes are TRBV14 and TRBJ1-3; a weak D match, TRBD1 (6 bases). This CDR3 has 14 residues. Germline V gene data show CDR1 as SGHDN and CDR2 as FVKESK. The V end lost 9 bases, the J end lost 0 bases, and 12 bases lay between the germline ends.